Below, one T cell receptor (beta chain) is given with its context. No antigen is known for it. No much larger clonotype is one base removed from it; base qualities were not supplied. These data originate in a study of cytomegalovirus exposure and HLA in healthy donors (dated by TCRdb to 2016 to 2017). Broadly, across the study: An earlier analysis of several hundred of the donors reported 250 to 300 Gb of sequence data and about 120 million unique TCR beta sequences obtained from 150 million to 200 million T cells. A later genetic analysis used genome-wide SNP genotypes for 398 of the 666 donors, treating that subset as a discovery cohort. Among the roughly 370 genotyped donors, around 81% belonged to the genetic ancestry cluster associated with self-reported Caucasian donors. Along with the approximately 700-subject first cohort, a separate validation cohort of over a hundred different subjects was used. Typing coverage differed by locus: A, B, C, DRB1 and DQB1 were typed in about 620-640 donors, DQA1 in 522, DPA1 in nearly 610, and DPB1 in 400 to 480. Every repertoire in the discovery cohort had been generated on one and the same sequencing platform. HLA typing covered class I and class II loci at four-digit resolution. A later analysis re-analyzed previously published TCR beta repertoires from 550 to 700 donors and added high-resolution HLA genotyping to study TCR occurrence patterns. In an earlier analysis of over 550 of the donors, high-throughput TCR beta sequencing was used to judge whether each TCR beta V gene segment behaved as functional or pseudogenic. An early release covering just under 650 HLA-typed donors comprised 300 to 350 gigabases of sequencing data and roughly 86 million unique TCR sequences. Rather than using new phenotypic data, the later analysis identified candidate immune exposures from TCR beta sequences and from how often those sequences occurred across donors. Because of strong linkage in the cohort, four to six DR-DQ haplotypes were treated as single units for association and clustering. The aim of the study was to test whether cataloging public T cell receptors could identify signatures of past pathogen exposure. Donor age, sex, ethnicity and CMV serostatus were compiled alongside the repertoire data. To predict cytomegalovirus infection status, the study combined high-throughput TCR immunosequencing, statistical association of individual TCRs with disease status, and machine learning. Using immunosequencing, the study profiled T cell repertoires from 500 to 800 subjects and related those repertoires to cytomegalovirus serostatus. On average, roughly 240,000 unique TCR beta nucleotide sequences were sequenced per donor among 398 genotyped donors of the cohort, with roughly 19% of those sequences being non-productive.

V loses 2 bases of germline sequence and J loses 1 base, and the interval between the two ends is 5 bases. Including the terminal cysteine and phenylalanine, the CDR3 comprises 13 residues. Only the CDR3 DNA stays, 39 bases, in frame from base 1. The germline V gene (reference sequence) yields WNHNN for CDR1 and SYGVQD for CDR2. The cohort consisted of approximately 690 healthy bone marrow donors. All cohort members were sampled while nominally healthy, although unrecorded immune exposures were likely present. The donor tested CMV seropositive, placing the donor among the approximately 290 seropositive members of the cohort. A peripheral blood sample was provided by each donor, and peripheral blood mononuclear cells were used for TCR beta sequencing. Genomic DNA extraction from the blood cell samples was performed with the Qiagen DNeasy Blood Extraction Kit. The study at large found these results: Strong co-occurrence of HLA alleles, especially DR and DQ, made assigning TCR associations to individual alleles difficult. According to a later analysis, most CMV-associated TCR beta chains appeared to be HLA-restricted, and the HLA associations seemed to be driven largely by CMV exposure. The cohort was sequenced for TCR beta chains only, and without alpha or paired-chain data the features that could be detected were limited. A group of highly shared sequence variants was considered likely to be a technical artifact of the sequencing pipeline. In vitro tests confirmed that three of the cytomegalovirus-associated TCR beta chains recognize cytomegalovirus antigens. Some IMGT-functional V segments, including TRBV6-2 and TRBV6-3, could not be told apart with the 87-base-pair reads, so those segments were excluded. It was suggested by the authors that the approach could potentially be generalized to other disease states and immunological phenotypes. The earlier analysis of some 560 of the donors excluded roughly 17 rarely observed V segments, including chromosome 9 orphons, because counts were too low. According to a later analysis, parvovirus B19, influenza, CMV and Epstein-Barr virus appeared linked to several top co-occurrence clusters. In a later analysis, HLA-associated TCR beta chains showed more clonal expansion and lower generation probabilities than non-associated chains that were equally common. Sequencing depth was assumed to be roughly uniform across donors in the presence/absence analyses, though that assumption may not hold. Immune exposure information for the cohort was limited to CMV serostatus. Because HLA typing was missing for some donors at each locus, association tests included only the typed subset. Correlated functional status among segregating V segments might reflect linkage disequilibrium, but an unknown experimental factor could not be ruled out. Broadly in line with IMGT annotations, most TCR beta V segments showed up in productive rearrangements about 90% or about 30% of the time in an earlier analysis of about 500 of the donors. The study gave a list of 150 to 200 TCR beta chains associated with cytomegalovirus. In a later analysis, the rate of TCR association differed among HLA loci, with DRB1 alleles having the most associated TCRs and HLA-C alleles having the fewest. Specific HLA alleles were associated with some 15,000 TCR beta sequences at a false discovery rate of 0.05 in a later analysis. The classifier was reported to diagnose cytomegalovirus status with high specificity and sensitivity in both the original cohort and the validation cohort. V-gene and J-gene trimming of TCR beta chains was associated with a missense DCLRE1C variant in a later genetic analysis, and the association was replicated in an independent cohort. Across donors, most TCR sequences were observed very rarely, whereas some public TCRs were present in many individuals. A later genetic analysis reported fewer N-insertions in productive TCRs among donors in an Asian-associated ancestry cluster than the approximately 700-donor mean. A further reported finding was that TCR beta sequences accurately predicted the HLA-A and HLA-B alleles for most subjects in the first cohort.

Preparation of the library involved the immunoSEQ multiplex PCR assay. A mixture of 60 forward primers for TCR Vbeta segments and 13 reverse primers for TCR Jbeta segments was used in the multiplex PCR. The CDR3 region of rearranged TCR beta genes was amplified from genomic DNA by a multiplex PCR assay. The amplified TCR beta libraries were sequenced on the Illumina HiSeq System as 87-base-pair reads. The published analysis was carried out like this. A later analysis counted about 76 million unique TCR beta chains across the 666 repertoires, and some 11 million of these chains were shared by at least two donors. Raw reads were error-corrected and collapsed into unique sequences by a nearest-neighbor algorithm in which closely related sequences were merged to remove PCR and sequencing errors. Alignment of CDR3 sequences to IMGT reference sequences was used to assign V, D and J gene segments. For a sequence to be retained, at least a six-nucleotide match to both a V gene segment and a J gene segment was required. A rearrangement counted as productive if the CDR3 had no stop codons and remained in frame with V and J, and every other rearrangement counted as non-productive. CDR3 was defined according to IMGT convention as the region running from the second conserved V-encoded cysteine to the conserved J-encoded phenylalanine. The earlier analysis of about 560 of the donors excluded any sequence lacking an unambiguous match to a single V gene segment. In an earlier analysis of several hundred of the donors, a V segment was called functional when productive rearrangements were above 56.7%, and segregating when the standard deviation between donors exceeded 5%. A statistical classification framework was built to diagnose cytomegalovirus status from the catalog of TCR beta chain sequences. In a later analysis, V and J genes were assigned by comparing TCR nucleotide sequences against IMGT/GENE-DB human TR gene sequences. In a later analysis, CDR3 sequences and most-parsimonious VDJ recombination scenarios were assigned using the TCRdist pipeline. A later analysis defined each TCR beta chain by its CDR3 amino acid sequence plus V-gene family, and excluded reads lacking a unique V-gene family. As a way to deal with suspected cross-contamination and a sequencing artifact, a later analysis dropped under 600 nucleotide sequences that were highly shared and had low generation probability. In a later analysis, a clonal expansion index for each public chain was calculated from normalized within-repertoire ranks of inferred template counts. In a later analysis, generation probabilities were computed using a VDJ recombination model fitted to out-of-frame rearrangements, and the results were checked against IGoR. In a later analysis, TCR-TCR, TCR-HLA and TCR-CMV co-occurrence was scored with hypergeometric tests, and a repertoire-size bias correction was applied to TCR pairs. False discovery rates were estimated in a later analysis by permuting HLA or CMV assignments 20 times. In a later analysis, co-occurring TCRs were grouped with DBSCAN, and TCRdist sequence similarity was added when clustering was performed within HLA-allele-positive subsets. Co-occurrence clustering excluded repertoires with fewer than 30,000 or more than 120,000 public chains, plus five with anomalous nucleotide sharing. TCRdb re-hosts the immuneACCESS table, in-frame sequences only. Its copies lack some clones; in the studies checked, an unresolved V gene accounts for under half of them, and the cause for the rest is not known. V and J calls and clone size are given by that table; D and trimming were obtained from the DNA. This sample holds about 120,000 clones; 80% were observed only once. 7.5% to 10% of the sample is taken by the ten largest.

Recombination connected TRBV10-1 to TRBJ1-1; possibly the D gene is TRBD1, per 5 matching bases. The sample was PBMCs. This TCR derives from a female donor in good health and CMV-seropositive. The CDR3 is CASSEDRNTEAFF. The DNA reads TGCGCCAGCAGTGAGGACAGGAACACTGAAGCTTTCTTT.